The 29 T cell receptor beta chains below come from one sample, sequenced in a study of cytomegalovirus exposure and HLA in healthy donors. The PCR had 60 Vbeta and 13 Jbeta primers. The method was immunoSEQ multiplex PCR; TCRdb's version includes in-frame clones alone and lacks a portion of them. Among some 170,000 clones listed, about 75% were seen once. The sequencing input was PBMCs. The receptors were sampled from a man aged 40-49 years in good health and CMV-seropositive.

This clone appeared a single time. This chain uses TRBV18 with TRBJ1-1, with D tentatively TRBD1 (5 bases). Trimming left V 5 bases short and J 0 bases short, with 7 bases between. Looked up from germline, CDR1 is KGHSH and CDR2 is LQKENI. The CDR3 covers 13 residues. CDR3 sequence: CASSGHLNTEAFF. CDR3 sequence (DNA): TGTGCCAGCTCAGGACATCTGAACACTGAAGCTTTCTTT.

The V gene is TRBV11-3, the J gene TRBJ1-2, with unresolved D. The CDR3 is 17 residues long. In germline, CDR1 is SGHNT, CDR2 YENEEA. The germline V and J ends were trimmed by 1 base and 7 bases, with 22 bases remaining between them. The CDR3 DNA reads TGTGCCAGCAGCTTAGGGAGCTTAGAAGAGGGCGCCGCTGGCTACACCTTC. It translates to CASSLGSLEEGAAGYTF.

This chain joins TRBV5-1 and TRBJ2-5; 14 bases are a match to TRBD2. This CDR3 has 17 residues. Per germline, CDR1 SGHRS and CDR2 YFSETQ. V lost 2 bases to trimming and J lost 3 bases; unmatched junction nucleotides: 6. CDR3: CASSLYRGLAGEETQYF. CDR3 nucleotide sequence: TGCGCCAGCAGCTTATACCGGGGACTAGCGGGAGAAGAGACCCAGTACTTC.

Turning to this clone: Additional DNA sequences in this sample encode the identical CDR3. The chain has TRBV11-1 and TRBJ1-2; tentative D call: TRBD1 (5 bases). This CDR3 comprises 13 residues. Germline assignment: CDR1 SGHAT and CDR2 FQDESV (reference sequence). The V gene lost 9 bases and the J gene lost 3 bases, with 14 bases spanning the gap. DNA of the CDR3: TGTGCCAGTTCTTCAGGGCGCGACTATGGCTACACCTTC. It translates to CASSSGRDYGYTF.

This chain joins TRBV4-2 and TRBJ2-7; 7 bases line up with TRBD1. The V and J ends lost 0 bases and 4 bases, in that order; junction bases with no gene match: 6. This CDR3 spans 15 amino acids. The germline V gene has CDR1 LGHNA and CDR2 YNFKEQ. CDR3 residues: CASSQEQGNFYEQYF. The CDR3 nucleotides read TGTGCCAGCAGCCAAGAACAGGGGAACTTTTACGAGCAGTACTTC.

V usage is TRBV5-1 and J usage is TRBJ2-3; D remains unclear. Per the germline V gene, CDR1 is SGHRS and CDR2 is YFSETQ. Deletions cut 7 bases from V and 2 bases from J, with 11 bases between. This CDR3 is built from 13 residues. The CDR3 DNA reads as TGCGCCAGCTGTCGAGCGTTCACAGATACGCAGTATTTT. This translates into CASCRAFTDTQYF.

The chain couples TRBV11-3 to TRBJ2-1; 11 nucleotides align to TRBD2. CDR1 is SGHNT and CDR2 is YENEEA in the germline V gene. The V and J ends lost 1 base and 7 bases, in that order; junction bases with no gene match: 9. This CDR3 comprises 17 residues. Here the CDR3 DNA reads TGTGCCAGCAGCTTAGCCGGTAGCGGGAGGGCGGGAAATGAGCAGTTCTTC. Its translation is CASSLAGSGRAGNEQFF. Using reference TRBV11-3 and TRBJ2-1 for the parts outside the CDR3, the full variable domain is EAGVVQSPRYKIIEKKQPVAFWCNPISGHNTLYWYLQNLGQGPELLIRYENEEAVDDSQLPKDRFSAERLKGVDSTLKIQPAELGDSAVYLCASSLAGSGRAGNEQFFGPGTRLTVL.

The CDR3 nucleotides read TGTGCCAGAAGCGTCTCCGGACGGCTAGCGGGATACGAGCAGTACTTC. It is translated as CARSVSGRLAGYEQYF. The chain joins TRBV5-3 to TRBJ2-7; 9 bases match TRBD2. TRBV5-3 is an ORF; its function is uncertain. Germline trimming cut 4 bases from V and 4 bases from J; bases unmatched to any gene: 12. The CDR3 has 16 amino acids.

This clone was seen a few times. The rearrangement uses TRBV10-3 and TRBJ2-1; 15 nucleotides align to TRBD2. J was trimmed by 9 bases and V by 0 bases; bases with no gene match: 9. The CDR3 has 18 amino acids. Germline loops: CDR1 ENHRY, CDR2 SYGVKD. The CDR3 sequence: CAISESPGTSGRYGEQFF. CDR3 DNA sequence: TGTGCCATCAGTGAGTCGCCCGGGACTAGCGGGAGGTACGGTGAGCAGTTCTTC.

V is TRBV19 and J is TRBJ1-2; TRBD1 aligns across 9 bases. The CDR3 loop spans 17 amino acids. V was pared by 3 bases and J by 0 bases, with 8 bases of the junction left unmatched. The germline V gene encodes CDR1 LNHDA and CDR2 SQIVND (reference sequence). CDR3 in DNA: TGTGCCAGTAGTATCCACCTGGACAGGGGCGCTAACTATGGCTACACCTTC. Translated: CASSIHLDRGANYGYTF.

The chain is built from TRBV2 and TRBJ1-5, with 7 bases that match TRBD1. The CDR3 covers 15 residues. Germline-derived CDR1 and CDR2 are SNHLY and FYNNEI. The ends lost 6 bases at V and 0 bases at J; junction bases unmatched: 5. The CDR3 bases are TGTGCCAGCAGGACAGGGTCCTATAGCAATCAGCCCCAGCATTTT. This gives the protein CASRTGSYSNQPQHF.

The CDR3 region is CASSTPGTDSTDTQYF. CDR3 DNA sequence: TGTGCCAGTAGTACGCCCGGGACAGATAGCACAGATACGCAGTATTTT. V and J are TRBV19 and TRBJ2-3, with TRBD1 matching over 7 bases. This CDR3 contains 16 residues. The germline gives CDR1 LNHDA, CDR2 SQIVND (reference sequence). Losses at the gene ends were 4 bases for V and 0 bases for J; bases not matched to a gene: 7.

The chain carries TRBV6-5 and TRBJ2-1; maybe TRBD1 (5 bases). The germline CDR1 and CDR2 sequences are MNHEY and SVGAGI. This CDR3 is built from 13 residues. V dropped 6 bases and J dropped 4 bases, with 10 bases sitting between them. The CDR3 loop is CASRQDGYNEQFF. The CDR3 DNA reads TGTGCCAGCAGACAGGACGGATACAATGAGCAGTTCTTC.

This clone was detected only a few times. The chain uses TRBV5-1 and TRBJ2-7, with 10 bases matching TRBD2. The CDR3 consists of 16 residues. V lost 0 bases and J lost 5; bases outside the gene matches: 8. CDR1 and CDR2 (germline): SGHRS, YFSETQ. CDR3 DNA sequence: TGCGCCAGCAGCTTGGCTATAGCGGGAGGCTCAAACGAGCAGTACTTC. Amino acid sequence: CASSLAIAGGSNEQYF.

This clone was counted a single time. The rearrangement links TRBV5-1 to TRBJ1-4, with 7 nucleotides matching TRBD1. Germline loops: CDR1 SGHRS, CDR2 YFSETQ. CDR3 length equals 15 residues. With V trimmed by 2 bases and J by 5 bases, 6 bases remained unmatched. CDR3 in amino acids: CASSFGQDPNEKLFF. In DNA form, the CDR3 reads TGCGCCAGCAGCTTCGGACAGGACCCGAATGAAAAACTGTTTTTT.

The rearrangement uses TRBV11-2 and TRBJ2-7, with TRBD1 matching 7 bases. V lost 5 bases, J lost 1 base, and 2 bases stayed unmatched. Germline V gene data show CDR1 as SGHAT and CDR2 as FQNNGV. The CDR3 is made up of 13 amino acids. CDR3 in DNA: TGTGCCAGCAGCCCGACAGGGTCCTACGAGCAGTACTTC. Amino acid sequence: CASSPTGSYEQYF.

The J gene is TRBJ2-5, the V gene TRBV9; weak D call: TRBD1 (5 bases). The end of the DNA is better explained by TRBJ2-7, so the J call may be wrong. Germline V gene lookup returns CDR1 SGDLS and CDR2 YYNGEE. This CDR3 contains 14 residues. CDR3 sequence: CASSVAAGLGEQYF. The CDR3 nucleotides read TGTGCCAGCAGCGTAGCGGCAGGGTTGGGCGAGCAGTACTTC.

This chain connects TRBV9 to TRBJ2-3; weak D call: TRBD1 (8 bases). In germline, CDR1 is SGDLS, CDR2 YYNGEE. CDR3 length: 20 residues. Trimming shortened V by 5 bases and J by 6 bases, and 34 bases separated the two germline ends. The CDR3 spells CASSIDPQGGRQGRGDTQYF. The CDR3 DNA reads as TGTGCCAGCAGTATAGACCCACAAGGAGGTCGACAGGGGCGGGGGGATACGCAGTATTTT.

The chain carries TRBV9 and TRBJ2-1; 7 bases are shared with TRBD1. The CDR3 sequence is 17 residues long. Germline loops: CDR1 SGDLS, CDR2 YYNGEE. The J segment lost 8 bases and the V segment lost 0 bases, leaving 14 bases of the junction unmatched. The CDR3 coding sequence is TGTGCCAGCAGCGTAGCGTCAGGACAGGACGGTTTGCATGAGCAGTTCTTC. Protein sequence: CASSVASGQDGLHEQFF.

V gene TRBV7-3 combines with J gene TRBJ2-3; 9 bases agree with TRBD2. Germline trimming cut 5 bases from V and 1 base from J; bases unmatched to any gene: 7. Per germline, CDR1 SGHTA and CDR2 FQGTGA. This CDR3 contains 16 residues. CDR3 sequence: CASSPNSGSGTDTQYF. CDR3 DNA: TGTGCCAGCAGCCCAAATAGCGGGAGCGGCACAGATACGCAGTATTTT.

The rearrangement uses TRBV29-1 and TRBJ2-5, with 9 bases that match TRBD2. The CDR3 totals 13 residues. CDR1 and CDR2 from the germline V gene are SQVTM and ANQGSEA. The V and J ends lost 7 bases and 1 base, in that order; junction bases with no gene match: 4. The CDR3 protein is CSETSGAQETQYF. CDR3 DNA: TGCAGCGAGACTAGCGGAGCCCAAGAGACCCAGTACTTC.

The rearrangement uses TRBV15 and TRBJ1-4, with 7 bases that match TRBD1. The CDR3 contains 15 residues. The V and J ends lost 1 base and 7 bases, in that order; junction bases with no gene match: 6. Per the germline V gene, CDR1 is LNHNV and CDR2 is YYDKDF (reference sequence). In DNA, the CDR3 is TGTGCCACCAGCAGAGCAGCAGGGGGGAGTGAAAAACTGTTTTTT. This codes for CATSRAAGGSEKLFF.

The genes are TRBV7-9 and TRBJ2-2, with 7 bases identical to TRBD1. The CDR3 length is 14 residues. V shed 0 bases and J 9 bases; nucleotides not matched to a gene: 4. Germline V gene data show CDR1 as SEHNR and CDR2 as FQNEAQ (reference sequence). Here the CDR3 DNA reads TGTGCCAGCAGCTTAGCAGGGGGCAGCTGGGAGCTGTTTTTT. It encodes CASSLAGGSWELFF.

With regard to this clone: A read error may produce the germline difference seen at one junction end. The chain combines TRBV4-2 with TRBJ1-1, with D hard to call. This CDR3 spans 15 amino acids. Germline V CDR1 and CDR2: LGHNA, YNFKEQ. The DNA of the CDR3 is TGTGCCGGCAGCCAAGGAACCCAGAGGTACACTGAAGCTTTCTTT. It specifies CAGSQGTQRYTEAFF.

CDR3 protein: CASSPGTGGNYGYTF. The CDR3 region has the DNA TGTGCCAGCAGTCCCGGGACAGGGGGTAACTATGGCTACACCTTC. The chain joins TRBV6-4 to TRBJ1-2, with TRBD1 matching 11 bases. This CDR3 has 15 residues. Trimming at V came to 5 bases and at J to 1 base, leaving 3 bases not matched to a gene. CDR1 is MRHNA, CDR2 SNTAGT, per germline.

The chain has TRBV27 and TRBJ1-1; D call uncertain. V dropped 2 bases and J dropped 4 bases, with 8 bases sitting between them. The germline V gene has CDR1 MNHEY and CDR2 SMNVEV (reference sequence). This CDR3 comprises 13 residues. In nucleotides, the CDR3 is TGTGCCAGCAGTTTAGAACAGTTCACTGAAGCTTTCTTT. This sequence encodes CASSLEQFTEAFF.

The chain has TRBV27 and TRBJ1-5; TRBD1 might be the D (6 bases). Trimming removed 5 bases from V and 6 bases from J, with 8 bases in between. This CDR3 is 12 amino acids long. Germline V gene lookup returns CDR1 MNHEY and CDR2 SMNVEV (reference sequence). CDR3 sequence (DNA): TGTGCCAGCAGTACAGGGTTTCAGCCCCAGCATTTT. It is translated as CASSTGFQPQHF.

This chain uses TRBV19 with TRBJ2-7; a weak D match, TRBD2 (5 bases). This CDR3 has 14 amino acids. CDR1 and CDR2 from the germline V gene are LNHDA and SQIVND (reference sequence). With 7 bases removed from V and 2 bases from J, the gap between germline ends came to 15 bases. The DNA for the CDR3 is TGTGCCAGTAAGGAAGATCGGGGAACCTACGAGCAGTACTTC. Translated, it gives CASKEDRGTYEQYF.

The V gene is TRBV2, the J gene TRBJ1-1, with a weak D call TRBD1 (6 bases). Trimming pared 4 bases from V and 3 bases from J, leaving 12 bases between. The length of the CDR3 is 14 residues. Germline CDR1 and CDR2: SNHLY and FYNNEI. In DNA form, the CDR3 reads TGTGCCAGCAGTGGTTGGGGGGGCGACACTGAAGCTTTCTTT. It specifies CASSGWGGDTEAFF.